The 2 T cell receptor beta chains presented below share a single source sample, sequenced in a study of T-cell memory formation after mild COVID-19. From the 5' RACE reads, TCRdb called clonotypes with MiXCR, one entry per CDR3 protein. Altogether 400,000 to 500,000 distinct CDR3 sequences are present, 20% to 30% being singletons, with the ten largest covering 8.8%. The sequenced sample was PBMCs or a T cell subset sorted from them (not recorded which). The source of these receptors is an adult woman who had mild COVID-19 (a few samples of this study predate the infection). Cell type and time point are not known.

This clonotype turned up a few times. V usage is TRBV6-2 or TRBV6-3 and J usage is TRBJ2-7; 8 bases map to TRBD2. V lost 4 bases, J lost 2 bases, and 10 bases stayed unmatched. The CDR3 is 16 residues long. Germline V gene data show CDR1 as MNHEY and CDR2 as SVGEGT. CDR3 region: CASSSHSKGLAYEQYF. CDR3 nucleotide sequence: TGTGCCAGCAGTTCGCACTCCAAGGGACTAGCCTACGAGCAGTACTTC.

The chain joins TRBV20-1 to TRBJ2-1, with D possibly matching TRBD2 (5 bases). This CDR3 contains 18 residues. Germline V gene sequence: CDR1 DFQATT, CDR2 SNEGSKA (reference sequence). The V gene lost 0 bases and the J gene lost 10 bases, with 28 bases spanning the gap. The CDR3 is CSAREGRVGFYPRGEQFF. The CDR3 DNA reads TGCAGTGCTAGAGAGGGCCGGGTCGGGTTTTATCCCCGAGGGGAGCAGTTCTTC.